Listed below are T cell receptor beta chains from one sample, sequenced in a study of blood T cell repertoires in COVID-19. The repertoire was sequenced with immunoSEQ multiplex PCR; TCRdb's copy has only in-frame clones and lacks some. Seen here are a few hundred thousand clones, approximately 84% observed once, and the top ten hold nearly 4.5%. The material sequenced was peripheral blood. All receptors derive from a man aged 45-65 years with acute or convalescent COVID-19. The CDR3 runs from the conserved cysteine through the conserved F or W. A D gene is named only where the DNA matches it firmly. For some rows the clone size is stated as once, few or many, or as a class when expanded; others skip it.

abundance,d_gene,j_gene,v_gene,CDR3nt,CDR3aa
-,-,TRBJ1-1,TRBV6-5,TGTGCCAGCAGTTATAGAGACTCGATGAACACTGAAGCTTTCTTT,CASSYRDSMNTEAFF
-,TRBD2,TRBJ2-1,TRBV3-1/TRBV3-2,TGTGCCAGCAGCTACCTGACTAGCGGGGGTGATGAGCAGTTCTTC,CASSYLTSGGDEQFF
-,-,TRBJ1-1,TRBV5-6,TGTGCCAGCAGCCCGGGTTGGAACACTGAAGCTTTCTTT,CASSPGWNTEAFF
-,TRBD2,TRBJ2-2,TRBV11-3,TGTGCCAGCAGCTTAATCTCTAGCGGCGTCACCGGGGAGCTGTTTTTT,CASSLISSGVTGELFF
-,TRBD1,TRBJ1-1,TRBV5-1,TGCGCCAGCAGCCCGGGACAGAACATGAACACTGAAGCTTTCTTT,CASSPGQNMNTEAFF
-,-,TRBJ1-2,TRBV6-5,TGTGCCAGCAGTTTACAGGGCGACTATGGCTACACCTTC,CASSLQGDYGYTF
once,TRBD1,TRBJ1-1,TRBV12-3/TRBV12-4,TGTGCCAGCAGTTCCTCAGGGGGCACTGAAGCTTTCTTT,CASSSSGGTEAFF
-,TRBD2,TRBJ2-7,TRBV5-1,TGCGCCAGCAGCTTGGATGTTAGCGGGGGCGAGCAGTACTTC,CASSLDVSGGEQYF
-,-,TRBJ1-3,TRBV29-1,TGCAGCGTTGGGGACTTGGCGACCTCTGGAAACACCATATATTTT,CSVGDLATSGNTIYF
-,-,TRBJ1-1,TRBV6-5,TGTGCCAGCAGTTACTCAAGAGCCTCGAACACTGAAGCTTTCTTT,CASSYSRASNTEAFF
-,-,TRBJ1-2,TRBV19,TGTGCCACACGACCCGTGGGGAGTGACTATGGCTACACCTTC,CATRPVGSDYGYTF
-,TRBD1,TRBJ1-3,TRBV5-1,TGCGCCAGCAGCCCGGGGACAGCTGGAAACACCATATATTTT,CASSPGTAGNTIYF
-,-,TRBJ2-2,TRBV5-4,TGTGCCAGCACCCGAGGACAGACGAACACCGGGGAGCTGTTTTTT,CASTRGQTNTGELFF
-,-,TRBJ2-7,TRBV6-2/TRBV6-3,TGTGCCAGCAGTTCCCGGGGAGCGAGCTCCTACGAGCAGTACTTC,CASSSRGASSYEQYF
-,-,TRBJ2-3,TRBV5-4,TGTGCCAGCAGCCGTAGCGCGATCACAGATACGCAGTATTTT,CASSRSAITDTQYF
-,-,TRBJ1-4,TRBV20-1,TGCAGTGCTTTGGCCCAAAAACTGTTTTTT,CSALAQKLFF
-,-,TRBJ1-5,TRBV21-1,TGTGCCAGCAGCAAGAAGGGGCCCGCGACAGTGGCGGACGAGGGCAATCAGCCCCAGCATTTT,CASSKKGPATVADEGNQPQHF
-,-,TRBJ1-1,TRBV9,TGTGCCAGCACCCGCGGCGGGGCGGAAACTGAAGCTTTCTTT,CASTRGGAETEAFF
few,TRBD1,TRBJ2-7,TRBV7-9,TGTGCCAGCAGCTTCACAGGGGGCTTAAGGGAGCAGTACTTC,CASSFTGGLREQYF
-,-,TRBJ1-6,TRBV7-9,TGTGCCAGCAGCTTAGGGCAGCTGCCGGGATCACCCCTCCACTTT,CASSLGQLPGSPLHF
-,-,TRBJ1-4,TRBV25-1,TGTGCCAGCAGTGAATCTAATAATGAAAAACTGTTTTTT,CASSESNNEKLFF
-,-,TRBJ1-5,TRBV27,TGTGCCAGCAGTTTAAAGGGAGGTCTCAATCAGCCCCAGCATTTT,CASSLKGGLNQPQHF
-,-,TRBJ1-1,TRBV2,TGTGCCAGCAGTCCGGACCTACGGGGAGCTTTCTTT,CASSPDLRGAFF
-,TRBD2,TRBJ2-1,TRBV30,TGTGCCTGGAGTGTAGGTTCTAGCGGGGGTAATGAGCAGTTCTTC,CAWSVGSSGGNEQFF
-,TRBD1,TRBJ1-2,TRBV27,TGTGCCAGCAGGGGGACAGGGGTAGGGGGCTATGGCTACACCTTC,CASRGTGVGGYGYTF
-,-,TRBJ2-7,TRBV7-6,TGTGCCAGCAGCCGTGCTCAGGGTCCCCACTACGAGCAGTACTTC,CASSRAQGPHYEQYF
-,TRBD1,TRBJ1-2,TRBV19,TGTGCCAGTAGTACTACCGGGACAGGGGTGGATGGCTACACCTTC,CASSTTGTGVDGYTF
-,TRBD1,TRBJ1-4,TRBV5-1,TGCGCCAGCAGCTTGACAGGGGGGGTTTTTGCAACTAATGAAAAACTGTTTTTT,CASSLTGGVFATNEKLFF
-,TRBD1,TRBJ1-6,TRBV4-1,TGCGCCAGCTCCAGGACAGGGAACTATAATTCACCCCTCCACTTT,CASSRTGNYNSPLHF
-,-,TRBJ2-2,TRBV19,TGTGCCAGTAGTATATTGTCTAGGGTCGGGGAGGAGCTGTTTTTT,CASSILSRVGEELFF
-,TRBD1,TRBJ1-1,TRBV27,TGTGCCAGCTTAGGACAGGGAAACACTGAAGCTTTCTTT,CASLGQGNTEAFF
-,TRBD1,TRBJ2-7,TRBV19,TGTGCCAGTAGCGCACCTCCCGGGACAGGGGGCGGCGAGCAGTACTTC,CASSAPPGTGGGEQYF
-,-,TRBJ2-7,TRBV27,TGTGCCAGCAGTTCGCCGTGGTCAGGCGTATACGAGCAGTACTTC,CASSSPWSGVYEQYF
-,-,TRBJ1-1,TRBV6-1,TGTGCCAGCAGTGAAAGCTCAGGCCCCCGGCGTCTTGAAGCTTTCTTT,CASSESSGPRRLEAFF
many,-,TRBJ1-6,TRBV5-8,TGTGCCAGCAGTCTGCTGGGGGCGAGGTCCTATAATTCACCCCTCCACTTT,CASSLLGARSYNSPLHF
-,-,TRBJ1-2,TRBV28,TGTGCCAGCAGCAGACAGGCCTTCTATGGCTACACCTTC,CASSRQAFYGYTF
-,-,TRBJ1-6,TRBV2,TGTGCCAGCAGTTCCCGGCGGGAGAGCTCCTATAATTCACCCCTCCACTTT,CASSSRRESSYNSPLHF
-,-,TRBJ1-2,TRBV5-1,TGCGCCAGCAGCACGACGGAGGGGCACTATGGCTACACCTTC,CASSTTEGHYGYTF
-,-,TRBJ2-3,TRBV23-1,TGCGCCAGCAGTCATCGCGACACTGCTACGCAGTATTTT,CASSHRDTATQYF
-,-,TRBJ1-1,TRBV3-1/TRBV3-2,TGTGCCAGCAGCCAAGATCGATCGGGGGGGCAGGGGACTGAAGCTTTCTTT,CASSQDRSGGQGTEAFF
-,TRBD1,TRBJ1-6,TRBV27,TGTGCCAGCAGTCAGCAGGGGGCCCCTCTGGGTTCACCCCTCCACTTT,CASSQQGAPLGSPLHF
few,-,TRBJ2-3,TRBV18,TGTGCCAGCTCACCACCCGACTTACGCACAGATACGCAGTATTTT,CASSPPDLRTDTQYF
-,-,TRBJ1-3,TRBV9,TGTGCCAGCAGCACCTCGACAGGAGGAAACACCATATATTTT,CASSTSTGGNTIYF
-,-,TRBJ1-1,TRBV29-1,TGCAGCGTGTACAGGGAGTTGAACACTGAAGCTTTCTTT,CSVYRELNTEAFF